This T cell receptor beta chain was sequenced during a study of vaccination effects on CD4 cells after COVID-19 (dated by TCRdb to 2022 to 2024). With respect to the entire study: Participants received two doses of either the BNT162b2 or the mRNA-1273 mRNA SARS-CoV-2 vaccine. SARS-CoV-2 spike-specific CD4+ TCR repertoires were compared before and after mRNA vaccination in COVID-19 convalescent patients and in infection-naive vaccine recipients. The full study included approximately nine COVID-19 convalescent patients and several SARS-CoV-2-naive healthy vaccine recipients. Cultures from other donors in the study were sequenced with the Oncomine TCR Beta short-read assay on an Illumina iSeq 100. Broader findings and caveats from the paper: The study was limited by a small number of convalescent patients and lacked early post-infection timepoints. Both infection-induced and vaccine-induced clones contracted markedly at late post-vaccination timepoints, which is consistent with waning T cell responses. In healthy vaccine recipients, vaccine-induced clones were almost all SARS-CoV-2 mono-reactive, with only 1 of 255 cross-reactive with common cold coronaviruses.

For this clone: The clone's antigen remains unknown. Base qualities are not recorded, but no much larger clone differs from it by a single base.

To identify antigen-specific CD4+ T cell clonotypes by their expansion, the ViraFEST assay first stimulated PBMC with viral peptide pools and then applied TCR sequencing. After approximately eleven days of culture, CD4+ T cells were isolated with the EasySep CD4+ T cell isolation kit. Healthy vaccine recipients had no prior SARS-CoV-2 infection, confirmed by negative nucleocapsid antibodies before and after vaccination. Each well held roughly 2.2 million PBMC cultured in IMDM containing around 5% human AB serum, 8 to 10 IU/ml IL-2 and gentamicin, along with approximately 10 ug/ml peptides. On days 3 and 7, half of the culture medium was replaced with fresh IL-2-containing medium. Unless noted otherwise, every peptide stimulation condition was cultured in triplicate wells. PBMC were separated from whole blood using Ficoll-Paque Plus gradient centrifugation and were then either cryopreserved at -140C or used fresh. Overlapping peptide pools spanned the spike proteins of SARS-CoV-2 and the common cold coronaviruses HCoV-NL63, HCoV-OC43 and HCoV-229E. Genomic DNA was extracted from cultured CD4+ T cells with the QIAamp micro DNA kit.

The library was generated by the immunoSEQ multiplex PCR assay. DNA from the CD4+ T cells that had been cultured and isolated underwent TCR beta CDR3 sequencing. For the original study's pipeline: Non-productive TCR sequences were discarded, and reads were trimmed to the CDR3 region, with only CDR3s of 7 or more amino acids retained. The MANAFEST web app was used to identify antigen-specific clonotypes by comparing expansion in peptide wells with expansion in reference cultures. To be called positive, a clone needed expansion at FDR<0.05 compared with the reference and with all other wells, an odds ratio greater than 5, and a frequency greater than 0.1% in two replicate wells. Clonotypes significantly expanded in SARS-CoV-2 spike wells and in at least one common cold coronavirus spike condition were defined as cross-reactive. Using the stringdist R package, CDR3 similarity was measured by Levenshtein distance, and unrooted trees were constructed with ape in R 3.6.1. Imported from immuneACCESS, the table was reduced by TCRdb to in-frame sequences with V and J called. These copies leave out some clones; in studies compared against another copy, an unresolved V gene accounts for under half, and the cause of the remainder is not known. The V and J calls and clone size come from that table; D and trimming were worked out from the DNA. Across this sample there are approximately 44,000 clones, with more than 60% seen only once. The top ten hold about a quarter of the sample.

The source was CD4+ T cells from PBMCs cultured with HCoV-OC43 spike peptides, collected before COVID-19 vaccination. The sample's cell subset or site label is to be understood as: HCoV-OC43 spike overlapping peptide pool stimulation. The clonotype was recovered from a human donor who received a COVID-19 vaccine.

CDR3 reads: CASSLGLAGGTGELFF. The nucleotides are TGTGCCAGCAGCTTGGGACTAGCGGGAGGCACCGGGGAGCTGTTTTTT. The chain is encoded by TRBV28 joined to TRBJ2-2, with 15 bases in between that match TRBD2. Reading the germline V gene gives CDR1 MDHEN and CDR2 SYDVKM. Here V drops 6 bases and J drops 4 bases, and the junction holds 3 bases not matched to any gene. The CDR3, cysteine through phenylalanine, is 16 amino acids long. Only the CDR3 DNA stays, 48 bases, in frame from base 1.